This T cell receptor (beta chain) is drawn from a study of shared clonotypes between healthy human individuals. Across the study: Three men and a couple of women, aged 18 to 49, were donors. General study findings and limits: For sorted subsets, rarefaction showed incomplete sequencing despite large depth.

A remark on this clone: The antigen is unknown.

CDR1 MNHNS and CDR2 SASEGT come from the germline V gene. This CDR3 has 8 residues. V was cut by 6 bases and J by 12 bases, with 4 bases left in between. Study donors comprised healthy, HIV-negative adults devoid of recent acute infection or vaccination. Sequencing was performed with immunoSEQ multiplex PCR; in TCRdb, only in-frame clones are kept and a portion is missing. The data hold roughly 1,500,000 clones, with 98% observed a single time. The rearrangement joins TRBV6-1 to TRBJ2-3; D remains ambiguous. The origin of this receptor is a man aged 25-45 years in good health. Sequencing input: naive CD4+ T cells sorted from blood. This sample's subset: CD45RA+ positively selected. The CDR3 sequence: CASRAQYF. CDR3 DNA: TGTGCCAGCAGAGCACAGTATTTT.